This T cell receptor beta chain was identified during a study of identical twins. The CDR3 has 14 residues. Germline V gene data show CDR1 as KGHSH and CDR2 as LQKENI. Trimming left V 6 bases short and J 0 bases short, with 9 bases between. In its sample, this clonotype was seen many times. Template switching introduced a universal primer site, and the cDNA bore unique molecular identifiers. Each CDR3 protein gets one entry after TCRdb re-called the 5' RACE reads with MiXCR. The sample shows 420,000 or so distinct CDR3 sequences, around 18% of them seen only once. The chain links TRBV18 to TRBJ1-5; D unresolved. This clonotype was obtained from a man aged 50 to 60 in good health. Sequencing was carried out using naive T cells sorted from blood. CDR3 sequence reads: CASSHDISNQPQHF. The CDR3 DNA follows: TGTGCCAGCTCCCACGACATTAGCAATCAGCCCCAGCATTTT.